One and the same sample provided the 10 T cell receptor beta chains below, sequenced in a study of blood T cells in healthy people across ages. Next came a second PCR, run for roughly 6 to 11 cycles, which used a sample-barcoded 5' primer along with a J-beta primer mix. TCRdb itself ran the 5' RACE reads through MiXCR, one entry per CDR3 protein. The sample has hundreds of thousands of distinct CDR3 sequences; about 62% are singletons. The sample was blood. The receptor source for this set is a man between 25 and 39 years old in good health.

This clonotype turned up a few times. V and J are TRBV7-9 and TRBJ2-4, with D perhaps TRBD1 (6 bases). The better agreement between TRBJ2-7 and the DNA end casts doubt on the J call. This CDR3 spans 10 amino acids. Germline CDR1 reads SEHNR; CDR2 reads FQNEAQ (reference sequence). DNA of the CDR3: TGTGCCAGCCAGGGGTCCGAGCAGTACTTC. It translates to CASQGSEQYF.

A note on this clonotype: The junction departs from the called germline gene at one end, perhaps through a read error. The chain couples TRBV28 to TRBJ2-7; TRBD2 might be the D (5 bases). This CDR3 has 11 amino acids. Germline V CDR1 and CDR2: MDHEN, SYDVKM. CDR3 amino acids: CASRDSYELYF. In DNA form, the CDR3 reads TGTGCCAGCAGGGACTCCTACGAGCTGTACTTC.

On this clonotype itself: The junction shows a germline mismatch at one end, possibly a read error. The chain couples TRBV5-1 to TRBJ1-1; TRBD1 aligns across 7 bases. Germline V lookup: CDR1 SGHRS, CDR2 YFSETQ. The CDR3 is made up of 14 amino acids. The CDR3 reads CASSSTGTATGAFF. The CDR3 nucleotides are TGCGCCAGCAGCAGTACCGGGACAGCCACTGGAGCTTTCTTT.

V is TRBV5-1 and J is TRBJ2-3; 7 positions match TRBD1. The junction had 5 bases not matched to a gene; V was cut back by 0 bases and J by 1 base. Germline CDR1 and CDR2: SGHRS and YFSETQ. The CDR3 is 16 residues long. The CDR3 here is CASSLGGGDGTDTQYF. The CDR3 region has the DNA TGCGCCAGCAGCTTGGGAGGGGGCGATGGCACAGATACGCAGTATTTT.

This sequence joins TRBV7-2 and TRBJ1-2, with 7 bases lining up with TRBD1. The germline V gene has CDR1 SGHTA and CDR2 FQGNSA. V lost 4 bases to trimming and J lost 2 bases; unmatched junction nucleotides: 7. CDR3 length equals 15 residues. This CDR3 reads CASSSVQGLNYGYTF. In DNA, the CDR3 is TGTGCCAGCAGCTCGGTACAGGGGCTGAACTATGGCTACACCTTC. The full variable domain, its missing parts supplied by reference TRBV7-2 and TRBJ1-2, is GAGVSQSPSNKVTEKGKDVELRCDPISGHTALYWYRQSLGQGLEFLIYFQGNSAPDKSGLPSDRFSAERTGGSVSTLTIQRTQQEDSAVYLCASSSVQGLNYGYTFGSGTRLTVV.

V usage is TRBV28 and J usage is TRBJ1-2; D unclear. Between the trimmed V and J ends, which lost 7 bases and 2 bases, there was a span of 17 bases. Germline CDR1 MDHEN, CDR2 SYDVKM. CDR3 length: 15 residues. As DNA, the CDR3 is TGTGCCAGCACGATGTTAAGGGAAGGAAACTATGGCTACACCTTC. Its translation: CASTMLREGNYGYTF.

The chain combines TRBV29-1 with TRBJ2-1; 7 bases fit TRBD2. Germline-derived CDR1 and CDR2 are SQVTM and ANQGSEA. The CDR3 is made up of 14 amino acids. With V trimmed by 8 bases and J by 7 bases, 14 bases remained unmatched. For the CDR3, the DNA is TGCAGCTCCACGACCGTGGGGACTACAAATGAGCAGTTCTTC. Translated: CSSTTVGTTNEQFF.

For this clonotype: A much larger clone lies a single base off, so this may be a read error. The rearrangement joins TRBV12-3 or TRBV12-4 to TRBJ2-5; 7 nucleotides agree with TRBD1. The J call is in doubt because the DNA end fits TRBJ2-1 better. This CDR3 region has 15 residues. In DNA, the CDR3 is TGTGCCAGCAGCCGTCAGGGGACAGCGCAAGAGACCCAGTTCTTC. This codes for CASSRQGTAQETQFF.

This clonotype was recorded once. The CDR3 DNA sequence: TGTGCCAGCAGCCCCCCGGGGATAGTTGCTTTCTTT. Protein: CASSPPGIVAFF. The chain links TRBV12-3 or TRBV12-4 to TRBJ1-1; no clear D gene. Trimming removed 6 bases from V and 11 bases from J, with 16 bases in between. This CDR3 has 12 amino acids.

This clonotype was detected only a few times. This chain uses TRBV6-2 or TRBV6-3 with TRBJ2-3; a weak D match, TRBD2 (6 bases). CDR1 is MNHEY, CDR2 SVGEGT, per germline. CDR3 length equals 14 residues. Trimming pared 4 bases from V and 1 base from J, leaving 9 bases between. In DNA form, the CDR3 reads TGTGCCAGCAGTTCGGCGGGGCGCACAGATACGCAGTATTTT. This gives the protein CASSSAGRTDTQYF.